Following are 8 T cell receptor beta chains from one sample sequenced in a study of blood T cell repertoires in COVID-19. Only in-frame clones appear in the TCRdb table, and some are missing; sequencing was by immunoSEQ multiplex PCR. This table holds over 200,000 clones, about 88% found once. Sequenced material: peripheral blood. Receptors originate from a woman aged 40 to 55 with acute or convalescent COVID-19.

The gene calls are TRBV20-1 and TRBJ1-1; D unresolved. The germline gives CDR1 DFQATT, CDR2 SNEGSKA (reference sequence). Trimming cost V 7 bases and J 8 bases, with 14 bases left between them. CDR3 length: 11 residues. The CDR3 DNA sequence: TGCAGTGTGGCAGTTCTTATGGAAGCTTTCTTT. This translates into CSVAVLMEAFF.

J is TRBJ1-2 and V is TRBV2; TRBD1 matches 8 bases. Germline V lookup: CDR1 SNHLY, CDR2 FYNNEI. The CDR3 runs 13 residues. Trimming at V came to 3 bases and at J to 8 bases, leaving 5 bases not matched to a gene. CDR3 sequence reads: CASSERDRRGYTF. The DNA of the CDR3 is TGTGCCAGCAGTGAGCGGGACAGGCGAGGCTACACCTTC.

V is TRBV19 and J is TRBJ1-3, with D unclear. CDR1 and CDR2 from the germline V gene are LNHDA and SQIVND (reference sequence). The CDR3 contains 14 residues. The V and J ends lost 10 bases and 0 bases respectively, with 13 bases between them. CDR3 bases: TGTGCCACGGTCGCACCTAGCTCTGGAAACACCATATATTTT. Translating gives CATVAPSSGNTIYF.

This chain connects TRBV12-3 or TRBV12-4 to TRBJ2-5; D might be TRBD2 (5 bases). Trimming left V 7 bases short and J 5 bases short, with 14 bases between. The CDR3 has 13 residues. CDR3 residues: CASIKSGWETQYF. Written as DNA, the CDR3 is TGTGCCAGCATCAAATCGGGGTGGGAGACCCAGTACTTC.

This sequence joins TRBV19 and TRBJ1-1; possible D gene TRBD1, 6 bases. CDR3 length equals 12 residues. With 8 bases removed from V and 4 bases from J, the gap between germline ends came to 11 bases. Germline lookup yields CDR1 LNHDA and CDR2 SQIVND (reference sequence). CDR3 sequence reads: CASQTGITEAFF. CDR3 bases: TGTGCCAGTCAAACAGGGATCACTGAAGCTTTCTTT.

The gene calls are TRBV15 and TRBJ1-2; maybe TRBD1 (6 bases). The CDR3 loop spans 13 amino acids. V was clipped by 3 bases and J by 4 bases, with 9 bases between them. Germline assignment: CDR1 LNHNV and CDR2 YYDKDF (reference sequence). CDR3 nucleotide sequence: TGTGCCACCAGCAGGGACAGACCCTATGGCTACACCTTC. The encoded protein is CATSRDRPYGYTF. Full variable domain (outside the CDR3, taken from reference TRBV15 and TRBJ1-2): DAMVIQNPRYQVTQFGKPVTLSCSQTLNHNVMYWYQQKSSQAPKLLFHYYDKDFNNEADTPDNFQSRRPNTSFCFLDIRSPGLGDTAMYLCATSRDRPYGYTFGSGTRLTVV.

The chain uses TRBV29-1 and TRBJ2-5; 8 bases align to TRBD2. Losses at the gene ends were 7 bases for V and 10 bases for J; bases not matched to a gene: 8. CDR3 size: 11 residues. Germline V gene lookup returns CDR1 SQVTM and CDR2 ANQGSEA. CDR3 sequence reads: CSDSTSGSQYF. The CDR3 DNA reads TGCAGCGACTCTACAAGCGGGAGCCAGTACTTC.

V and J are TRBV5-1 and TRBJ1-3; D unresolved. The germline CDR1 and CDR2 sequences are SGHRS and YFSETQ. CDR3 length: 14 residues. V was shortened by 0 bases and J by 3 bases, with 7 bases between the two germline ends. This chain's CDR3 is CASSLAGNGNTIYF. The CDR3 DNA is TGCGCCAGCAGCTTGGCGGGGAATGGAAACACCATATATTTT.